Following are 4 T cell receptor beta chains from one sample sequenced in a study of T cell changes during pregnancy in multiple sclerosis. The protocol was immunoSEQ multiplex PCR, while the TCRdb copy is restricted to in-frame clones and leaves out a portion. Seen here are 88,000 or so clones, about 92% observed once, and the top ten hold about 2.8%. Sample: peripheral blood, taken before pregnancy. Receptors were obtained from a female donor with multiple sclerosis, enrolled in a pregnancy study.

V is TRBV15 and J is TRBJ2-3; D gene uncertain. Trimming took 0 bases from V and 4 from J, leaving 14 bases between them. From germline, CDR1 is LNHNV and CDR2 YYDKDF (reference sequence). This CDR3 contains 16 residues. In DNA form, the CDR3 reads TGTGCCACCAGCAGAGAAGATTACGCACGGGCAGATACGCAGTATTTT. It is translated as CATSREDYARADTQYF.

This clone appeared once. The rearrangement joins TRBV2 to TRBJ1-1; possible D gene TRBD1, 6 bases. From germline, CDR1 is SNHLY and CDR2 FYNNEI. V shed 11 bases and J shed 4 bases, with 20 bases lying between them. The CDR3 has 14 amino acids. CDR3 nucleotide sequence: TGTGCCCAAGACCGAGTGGGAGGGGGCACTGAAGCTTTCTTT. Translated, it gives CAQDRVGGGTEAFF.

The chain uses TRBV7-2 and TRBJ1-2; TRBD1 is a possible D gene (5 bases). CDR1 is SGHTA and CDR2 is FQGNSA in the germline V gene. The CDR3 runs to 15 residues. Trimming took off 5 bases at V and 0 bases at J, with 13 bases between the two ends. This chain's CDR3 is CASSRGGDTNYGYTF. CDR3 bases: TGTGCCAGCAGCCGCGGGGGGGATACTAACTATGGCTACACCTTC.

This chain connects TRBV18 to TRBJ2-5, with 10 bases matching TRBD1. Looked up from germline, CDR1 is KGHSH and CDR2 is LQKENI. The junction had 2 bases not matched to a gene; V was cut back by 3 bases and J by 1 base. The CDR3 length is 15 residues. This CDR3 reads CASSPRTGGQETQYF. The CDR3 nucleotides are TGTGCCAGCTCACCTCGGACAGGGGGCCAAGAGACCCAGTACTTC.